The 26 T cell receptor beta chains presented below share a single source sample, sequenced in a study of blood T cell repertoires in COVID-19. Measured with immunoSEQ multiplex PCR; TCRdb has only the in-frame clones, and not every one. The sample carries some 27,000 clones, around four fifths recorded once. What was sequenced was peripheral blood. The receptors shown here come from a man between 65 and 80 years old with acute or convalescent COVID-19.

J is TRBJ2-2 and V is TRBV13, with 8 bases identical to TRBD1. The V gene's germline CDR1 is PRHDT and CDR2 FYEKMQ (reference sequence). The CDR3 sequence is 16 residues long. V gave up 5 bases and J gave up 1 base; unmatched junction bases: 6. CDR3 sequence reads: CASSLGTGWNTGELFF. The CDR3 nucleotides are TGTGCCAGCAGCCTGGGGACAGGATGGAACACCGGGGAGCTGTTTTTT.

The chain has TRBV7-2 and TRBJ2-3; TRBD2 agrees at 10 bases. V lost 4 bases to trimming and J lost 6 bases; unmatched junction nucleotides: 13. The CDR3 sequence is 17 residues long. The germline gives CDR1 SGHTA, CDR2 FQGNSA. The CDR3 bases are TGTGCCAGCAGCTCCACTAGCGGGGTCTCCCCCCCCGATACGCAGTATTTT. It is translated as CASSSTSGVSPPDTQYF.

The rearrangement links TRBV9 to TRBJ2-5, with 7 bases identical to TRBD2. V gave up 4 bases and J gave up 7 bases; unmatched junction bases: 7. The CDR3 length is 13 residues. CDR1 SGDLS and CDR2 YYNGEE come from the germline V gene. DNA of the CDR3: TGTGCCAGCAGCTCTGGACTAGTCGGGACCCAGTACTTC. This encodes CASSSGLVGTQYF.

The V and J genes are TRBV7-9 and TRBJ1-4, with 11 bases lining up with TRBD1. Trimming at V came to 6 bases and at J to 0 bases, leaving 6 bases not matched to a gene. CDR1 SEHNR and CDR2 FQNEAQ come from the germline V gene (reference sequence). This CDR3 has 17 residues. The CDR3 bases are TGTGCCAGCAGTTCCGGACAGGGGGCCTCAACTAATGAAAAACTGTTTTTT. Translated: CASSSGQGASTNEKLFF.

The chain uses TRBV3-1 (or the pseudogene TRBV3-2) and TRBJ1-1; tentatively, D is TRBD1 (6 bases). This CDR3 comprises 14 residues. Trimming pared 1 base from V and 7 bases from J, leaving 13 bases between. Germline-derived CDR1 and CDR2 are LGHDT and YNNKEL (reference sequence). CDR3 amino acids: CASSQVGQQDEAFF. CDR3 sequence (DNA): TGTGCCAGCAGCCAAGTCGGACAGCAGGATGAAGCTTTCTTT.

This clone was seen more than once but under ten times. The J gene is TRBJ2-2, the V gene TRBV4-3; 9 nucleotides align to TRBD1. CDR3 length equals 16 residues. V lost 4 bases and J lost 7; bases outside the gene matches: 10. Germline V lookup: CDR1 LGHNA, CDR2 YSLEER. DNA of the CDR3: TGCGCCAGCAGCCCATCGGGGACAGGGTCGATCGGGGAGCTGTTTTTT. Its protein product is CASSPSGTGSIGELFF.

This chain connects TRBV12-2 to TRBJ1-3; TRBD1, the table's D call, lacks a check against the DNA. TRBV12-2 is labeled a pseudogene. The CDR3 runs 18 residues. The CDR3 spells CASRLQGWVNPSENTIYF. CDR3 nucleotides: TGTGCAAGTCGCTTGCAGGGCTGGGTAAACCCCTCTGAAAACACCATATATTTT.

This clone was detected once. V gene TRBV19 combines with J gene TRBJ2-7, with D possibly being TRBD2 (6 bases). This CDR3 is 15 amino acids long. Germline assignment: CDR1 LNHDA and CDR2 SQIVND (reference sequence). V lost 3 bases to trimming and J lost 7 bases, with 19 bases between them. The CDR3 protein is CASSISGTPRLEQYF. CDR3 sequence (DNA): TGTGCCAGTAGTATCTCCGGGACTCCAAGGTTGGAGCAGTACTTC.

This sequence joins TRBV5-6 and TRBJ2-1; a possible D gene is TRBD1 (5 bases). Trimming stripped 4 bases from V and 0 bases from J, with 14 bases between. Germline lookup yields CDR1 SGHDT and CDR2 YYEEEE. The CDR3 extends over 16 amino acids. CDR3 loop: CASSGKRQSSYNEQFF. In nucleotides, the CDR3 is TGTGCCAGCAGCGGTAAAAGACAGAGCTCCTACAATGAGCAGTTCTTC.

The chain combines TRBV7-9 with TRBJ2-5; 10 bases line up with TRBD2. This CDR3 has 17 residues. V lost 3 bases to trimming and J lost 4 bases; unmatched junction nucleotides: 11. From germline, CDR1 is SEHNR and CDR2 FQNEAQ (reference sequence). This CDR3 reads CASSFPTESSGRETQYF. CDR3 sequence (DNA): TGTGCCAGCAGCTTCCCCACAGAATCTAGCGGGAGAGAGACCCAGTACTTC.

The count of this clone is one. The chain employs TRBV2 and TRBJ2-2; D may be TRBD1 (5 bases). Germline V lookup: CDR1 SNHLY, CDR2 FYNNEI. The CDR3 consists of 14 residues. V lost 0 bases and J lost 6, with 8 bases in between. The CDR3 protein is CASSEAPGPGELFF. DNA for the CDR3: TGTGCCAGCAGTGAAGCCCCAGGGCCCGGGGAGCTGTTTTTT.

The chain has TRBV5-4 and TRBJ2-2, with 8 positions matching TRBD1. Germline V gene lookup returns CDR1 SGHNT and CDR2 YYREEE (reference sequence). V was clipped by 1 base and J by 5 bases; unmatched bases: 7. The CDR3 is 16 amino acids. The CDR3 reads CASSLRQGAGTGELFF. The CDR3 DNA sequence: TGTGCCAGCAGCTTGCGGCAGGGGGCAGGGACCGGGGAGCTGTTTTTT. The whole variable domain, remainder taken from reference TRBV5-4 and TRBJ2-2, is ETGVTQSPTHLIKTRGQQVTLRCSSQSGHNTVSWYQQALGQGPQFIFQYYREEENGRGNFPPRFSGLQFPNYSSELNVNALELDDSALYLCASSLRQGAGTGELFFGEGSRLTVL.

CDR3 amino acids: CASSRRTISAYEQYF. The CDR3 bases are TGTGCCAGCAGTCGGCGGACTATCTCCGCCTACGAGCAGTACTTC. This chain uses TRBV6-5 with TRBJ2-7; maybe TRBD2 (6 bases). Trimming cost V 5 bases and J 2 bases, with 16 bases left between them. Germline CDR1 reads MNHEY; CDR2 reads SVGAGI. The CDR3 sequence is 15 residues long.

The chain recombines TRBV30 with TRBJ2-3; TRBD2 aligns across 9 bases. CDR1 is GTSNPN and CDR2 is SVGIG in the germline V gene (reference sequence). This CDR3 contains 16 residues. Trimming at V came to 1 base and at J to 1 base, leaving 6 bases not matched to a gene. In DNA, the CDR3 is TGTGCCTGGAGTGAAGTAGCGGGGGAGGGCACAGATACGCAGTATTTT. Its translation: CAWSEVAGEGTDTQYF.

V usage is TRBV27 and J usage is TRBJ2-7; a weak D match, TRBD1 (7 bases). Germline V gives CDR1 MNHEY, CDR2 SMNVEV (reference sequence). V dropped 5 bases and J dropped 2 bases, with 16 bases sitting between them. CDR3 length equals 15 residues. CDR3 DNA: TGTGCCAGCAGTAAGTCACAGGGGAGGACCTACGAGCAGTACTTC. Translation: CASSKSQGRTYEQYF.

This clone turned up a few times. The chain has TRBV19 and TRBJ1-1; TRBD1 agrees at 7 bases. The V gene end was trimmed by 8 bases and the J gene end by 4 bases; junction bases not matched to a gene: 4. The CDR3 runs to 12 residues. Germline V gives CDR1 LNHDA, CDR2 SQIVND (reference sequence). The CDR3 sequence is CASLQGFTEAFF. The CDR3 DNA reads TGTGCCAGTTTACAGGGGTTCACTGAAGCTTTCTTT.

The chain joins TRBV6-2 or TRBV6-3 to TRBJ1-2, with TRBD1 identical over 8 bases. CDR3 length: 15 amino acids. Germline-derived CDR1 and CDR2 are MNHEY and SVGEGT. After removal of 2 bases from V and 5 bases from J, the junction contained 7 bases not matched to a gene. This CDR3 reads CASSYGGQGLYGYTF. Written as DNA, the CDR3 is TGTGCCAGCAGTTACGGCGGACAGGGCCTGTATGGCTACACCTTC.

The chain employs TRBV10-3 and TRBJ1-1, with 7 positions matching TRBD1. CDR3 length: 14 residues. Unmatched junction bases numbered 7, after V lost 5 bases and J lost 4 bases. The germline V gene encodes CDR1 ENHRY and CDR2 SYGVKD. The CDR3 bases are TGTGCCATCAGTTTAACAGGGGACGGCACTGAAGCTTTCTTT. It encodes CAISLTGDGTEAFF.

The chain combines TRBV5-5 with TRBJ1-5, with D possibly being TRBD1 (5 bases). Trimming stripped 0 bases from V and 5 bases from J, with 12 bases between. CDR3 length: 15 residues. The germline CDR1 and CDR2 sequences are SGHKS and YYEKEE (reference sequence). As DNA, the CDR3 is TGTGCCAGCAGCTTGGGTGCGGGGGAGTATCAGCCCCAGCATTTT. This translates into CASSLGAGEYQPQHF.

The rearrangement joins TRBV5-5 to TRBJ1-2; possible D gene TRBD1, 5 bases. CDR3 length: 16 amino acids. Germline V gene lookup returns CDR1 SGHKS and CDR2 YYEKEE (reference sequence). V lost 1 base, J lost 1 base, and 14 bases lay in between. The CDR3 DNA follows: TGTGCCAGCAGCTTGAGTCGGACAAGGGGTAACTATGGCTACACCTTC. This sequence encodes CASSLSRTRGNYGYTF.

The V and J genes are TRBV7-6 and TRBJ2-7; 9 positions match TRBD1. Germline CDR1 and CDR2: SGHVS and FNYEAQ. CDR3 length: 14 residues. With 0 bases clipped from V and 7 bases from J, the junction kept 4 bases outside the gene matches. The DNA for the CDR3 is TGTGCCAGCAGCTTAGCAGGGACAGGGCGGGAGCAGTACTTC. This sequence encodes CASSLAGTGREQYF.

The V gene is TRBV28, the J gene TRBJ2-2, with TRBD2 identical over 8 bases. Germline V gene data show CDR1 as MDHEN and CDR2 as SYDVKM. Germline trimming cut 3 bases from V and 4 bases from J; bases unmatched to any gene: 4. The CDR3 covers 15 residues. The CDR3 DNA reads TGTGCCAGCAGTTTTTTCGGGAGGGCCACCGGGGAGCTGTTTTTT. Its protein is CASSFFGRATGELFF.

The chain combines TRBV5-4 with TRBJ2-5; D may be TRBD1 (6 bases). Germline values: CDR1 SGHNT, CDR2 YYREEE (reference sequence). V was cut by 2 bases and J by 0 bases, with 8 bases left in between. CDR3 length equals 14 residues. The CDR3 coding sequence is TGTGCCAGCAGCTTCGGACAGAACCAAGAGACCCAGTACTTC. It encodes CASSFGQNQETQYF.

The CDR3 region has the DNA TGTGCCAGCAGCGTAGAAGGGAGCTCCTACGAGCAGTACTTC. It is translated as CASSVEGSSYEQYF. The gene calls are TRBV9 and TRBJ2-7, with a weak D call TRBD2 (5 bases). Germline V CDR1 and CDR2: SGDLS, YYNGEE. The CDR3 totals 14 residues. Trimming removed 0 bases at V and 0 bases at J, with 7 bases between.

The rearrangement joins TRBV10-1 to TRBJ2-4; unclear D gene. Germline V CDR1 and CDR2: WNHNN, SYGVQD (reference sequence). This CDR3 contains 22 residues. The V gene lost 2 bases and the J gene lost 0 bases, with 29 bases spanning the gap. This CDR3 reads CASSEMADTQAESRLAKNIQYF. CDR3 DNA sequence: TGCGCCAGCAGTGAGATGGCAGACACTCAGGCAGAATCCCGTCTAGCCAAAAACATTCAGTACTTC.

The rearrangement links TRBV3-1 (or the pseudogene TRBV3-2) to TRBJ1-3, with D possibly TRBD1 on 5 matching bases. The germline V and J ends were trimmed by 3 bases and 4 bases, with 10 bases remaining between them. The CDR3 has 14 residues. Germline CDR1 LGHDT, CDR2 YNNKEL (reference sequence). The CDR3 bases are TGTGCCAGCAGCCACCAGGGTTACGGAAACACCATATATTTT. This encodes CASSHQGYGNTIYF.